This record concerns one T cell receptor beta chain sequence. Sequencing used immunoSEQ multiplex PCR; TCRdb keeps in-frame clones, though not all of them. This repertoire shows approximately 60,000 clones, approximately 90% found once; its top ten account for roughly 3.6%. After removal of 5 bases from V and 0 bases from J, the junction contained 10 bases not matched to a gene. This CDR3 contains 18 residues. Germline V gene lookup returns CDR1 LNHDA and CDR2 SQIVND (reference sequence). The data belong to a study of T cell changes during pregnancy in multiple sclerosis. V gene TRBV19 combines with J gene TRBJ2-1, with 10 bases that match TRBD1. The origin of this receptor is a female donor in good health, enrolled as a control in a pregnancy study. The specimen was peripheral blood, collected after pregnancy. CDR3 in amino acids: CASSPRDRGFSSYNEQFF. The CDR3 DNA reads TGTGCCAGTAGTCCCCGGGACAGGGGTTTCAGCTCCTACAATGAGCAGTTCTTC.